The 6 T cell receptor beta chains below all came from one sample that was sequenced in a study of cytomegalovirus exposure and HLA in healthy donors. Both 60 Vbeta primers and 13 Jbeta primers went into the PCR. Measured with immunoSEQ multiplex PCR; TCRdb has only the in-frame clones, and not every one. The table shows about 110,000 clones, with less than 85% occurring only once. Sequenced input: PBMCs. The receptors come from a woman aged 40 to 50 in good health and CMV-seronegative.

The chain employs TRBV6-1 and TRBJ1-2; D possibly corresponds to TRBD1 (5 bases). CDR3 length equals 14 residues. The ends were cut back, 11 bases at V and 0 bases at J, with 16 bases in the middle. CDR1 and CDR2 (germline): MNHNS, SASEGT. CDR3 protein: CAGGEVGTNYGYTF. As DNA, the CDR3 is TGTGCCGGGGGGGAGGTGGGGACTAACTATGGCTACACCTTC.

This clone was found a few times. The DNA for the CDR3 is TGTGCCAGCAGTGAAATGGGGGGCTATGGCTACACCTTC. Translation gives CASSEMGGYGYTF. The chain links TRBV25-1 to TRBJ1-2; a possible D gene is TRBD1 (5 bases). The CDR3 contains 13 residues. Trimming took off 2 bases at V and 4 bases at J, with 8 bases between the two ends. Germline CDR1 MGHDK, CDR2 SYGVNS.

Only one count was recorded for this clone. The chain couples TRBV28 to TRBJ1-2; no firm D call. CDR1 is MDHEN, CDR2 SYDVKM, per germline. The CDR3 consists of 13 residues. V lost 6 bases and J lost 7, with 15 bases in between. CDR3 region: CASSNAPRFGYTF. CDR3 coding DNA: TGTGCCAGCAGCAATGCCCCGCGGTTTGGCTACACCTTC.

CDR3 protein: CASSNAGGLYEQYF. As DNA, the CDR3 is TGCGCCAGCAGCAATGCGGGAGGACTTTACGAGCAGTACTTC. The chain recombines TRBV5-1 with TRBJ2-7; 8 nucleotides align to TRBD2. J lost 4 bases, V lost 4 bases, and 7 bases had no gene match. CDR1 is SGHRS, CDR2 YFSETQ, per germline. The CDR3 loop spans 14 amino acids. The full variable domain, completed using reference TRBV5-1 and TRBJ2-7, is KAGVTQTPRYLIKTRGQQVTLSCSPISGHRSVSWYQQTPGQGLQFLFEYFSETQRNKGNFPGRFSGRQFSNSRSEMNVSTLELGDSALYLCASSNAGGLYEQYFGPGTRLTVT.

This chain uses TRBV19 with TRBJ2-7, with TRBD2 matching over 14 bases. The CDR3 spans 15 residues. Trimming cost V 9 bases and J 5 bases; bases outside gene matches: 9. Germline lookup yields CDR1 LNHDA and CDR2 SQIVND (reference sequence). CDR3 bases: TGTGCCAGCCTCGCAGGGACTAGCGGGAGTGACGAGCAGTACTTC. This codes for CASLAGTSGSDEQYF.

The genes are TRBV6-1 and TRBJ1-2, with D tentatively TRBD1 (6 bases). V lost 4 bases to trimming and J lost 0 bases, with 12 bases between them. CDR1 MNHNS and CDR2 SASEGT come from the germline V gene. This CDR3 comprises 15 residues. The CDR3 is CASSAAGVTNYGYTF. In nucleotides, the CDR3 is TGTGCCAGCAGTGCCGCAGGGGTGACTAACTATGGCTACACCTTC.